Sequencing of this T cell receptor beta chain was carried out in a study of shared clonotypes between healthy human individuals. The authors ran the assay at deep level. Here immunoSEQ multiplex PCR was the method, and the copy in TCRdb shows in-frame clones only, minus some. Seen here are about 2.1 million clones, more than 85% observed once, and the top ten hold roughly 1.8%. Germline V gives CDR1 MNHEY, CDR2 SMNVEV (reference sequence). The V end lost 3 bases, the J end lost 0 bases, and 7 bases lay between the germline ends. CDR3 size: 14 residues. The naive CD8 subset, CD45RO-negative cells positively selected for CCR7, excluded terminally differentiated effector memory CD45RA+ cells.

The sequenced material came from naive CD8+ T cells from PBMCs. The source is a man aged 18-30 years in good health. Some clones in this sample may be carry-over from other donors' samples. The chain employs TRBV27 and TRBJ2-3, with D perhaps matching TRBD1 or TRBD2 (5 bases each). DNA of the CDR3: TGTGCCAGCAGTTTTTGGGACAGCACAGATACGCAGTATTTT. This translates into CASSFWDSTDTQYF.